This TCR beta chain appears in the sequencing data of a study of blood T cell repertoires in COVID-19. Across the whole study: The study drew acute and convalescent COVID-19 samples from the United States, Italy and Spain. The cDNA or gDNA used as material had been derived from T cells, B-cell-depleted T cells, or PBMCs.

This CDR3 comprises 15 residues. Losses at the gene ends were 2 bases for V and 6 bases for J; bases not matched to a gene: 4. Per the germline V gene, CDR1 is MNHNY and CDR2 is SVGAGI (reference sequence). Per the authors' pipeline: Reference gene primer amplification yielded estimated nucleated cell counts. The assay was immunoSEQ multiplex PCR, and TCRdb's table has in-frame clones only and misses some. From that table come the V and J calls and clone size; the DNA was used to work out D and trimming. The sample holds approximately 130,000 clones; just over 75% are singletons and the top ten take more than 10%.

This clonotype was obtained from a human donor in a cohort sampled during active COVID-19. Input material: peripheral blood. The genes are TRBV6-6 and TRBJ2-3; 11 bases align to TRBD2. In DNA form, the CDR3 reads TGTGCCAGCAGTTACGGGACTAGCGGCAGTGATACGCAGTATTTT. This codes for CASSYGTSGSDTQYF.